The clone carrying this T cell receptor (beta chain) was counted at least ten times. Time point defined: patch test 1, 2 weeks after DPC sensitization. Treatment here: therapeutic diphenylcyclopropenone sensitization with weekly scalp DPC. This record belongs to a study of human T cells and chemical hapten exposure. Study in general: On around 2 cm by around 2 cm of upper inner arm skin, sensitization was performed with 2% DPC.

TCRdb fed the RACE reads into MiXCR, producing one record per CDR3 protein. The table has 300,000 to 400,000 distinct CDR3 sequences, around 7% seen once; the top ten hold around 8.2%. The germline CDR1 and CDR2 sequences are SGHDT and YYEEEE. CDR3 size: 16 residues. After removal of 3 bases from V and 5 bases from J, the junction contained 7 bases not matched to a gene. This sequence joins TRBV5-6 and TRBJ2-4, with 11 positions matching TRBD1. The specimen was whole blood, collected in connection with sensitization to the hapten diphenylcyclopropenone (DPC). The TCR originated in a woman in her late teens or twenties with alopecia areata. Some clones in this sample may be carry-over from other donors' samples. Written as DNA, the CDR3 is TGTGCCAGCAGCTACGGACAGGGGGCGCGACAAAACATTCAGTACTTC. This sequence encodes CASSYGQGARQNIQYF.